Here is one T cell receptor beta chain with its context. Its antigen is unidentified. The RNA, about 0.45 to 1 ug, was put through reverse transcription using random hexamers. TCRdb re-called the immunoSEQ multiplex PCR reads with MiXCR, one entry per CDR3 protein. This sample has around 150,000 distinct CDR3 sequences; about 93% occur once, and the top ten carry about 0.25%. The CDR3 has 18 amino acids. CDR1 is LGHNA, CDR2 YSLEER, per germline. V trimming: 3 bases; J trimming: 5 bases; junction bases outside the gene matches: 13. These data are taken from a study of CD8 T cells in Susac syndrome. The CD8+ and CD4+ T cells were isolated magnetically using a negative isolation approach, whereas the TEMRA cells were enriched by FACS. Notes on the study in general: The number of individuals included in the study's TCR sequencing and HLA analysis was acknowledged as relatively small.

Sequencing was carried out using CD8+ T cells from PBMCs. This sequence was found in a human donor in good health. The V and J genes are TRBV4-3 and TRBJ2-5, with 12 bases lining up with TRBD2. The CDR3 loop reads CASSQSRSSGREGETQYF. For the CDR3, the DNA is TGCGCCAGCAGCCAGTCAAGGTCTAGCGGGAGGGAGGGGGAGACCCAGTACTTC.